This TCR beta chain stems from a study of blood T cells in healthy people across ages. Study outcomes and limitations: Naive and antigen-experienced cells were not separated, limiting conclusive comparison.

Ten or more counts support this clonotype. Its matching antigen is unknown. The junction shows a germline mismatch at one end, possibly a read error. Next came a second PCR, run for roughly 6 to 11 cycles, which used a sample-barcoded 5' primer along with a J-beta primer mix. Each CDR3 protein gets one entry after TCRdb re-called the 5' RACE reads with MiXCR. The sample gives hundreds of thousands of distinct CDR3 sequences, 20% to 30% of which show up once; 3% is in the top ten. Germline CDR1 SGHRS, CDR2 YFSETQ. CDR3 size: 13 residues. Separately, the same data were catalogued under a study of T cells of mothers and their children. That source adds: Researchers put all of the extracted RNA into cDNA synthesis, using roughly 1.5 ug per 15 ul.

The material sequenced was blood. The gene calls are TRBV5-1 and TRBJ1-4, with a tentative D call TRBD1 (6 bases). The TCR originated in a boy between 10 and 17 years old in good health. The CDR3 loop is CASSLGGGEKLFF. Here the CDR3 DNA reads TGTGCCAGCAGCTTGGGGGGCGGTGAAAAACTGTTTTTT.